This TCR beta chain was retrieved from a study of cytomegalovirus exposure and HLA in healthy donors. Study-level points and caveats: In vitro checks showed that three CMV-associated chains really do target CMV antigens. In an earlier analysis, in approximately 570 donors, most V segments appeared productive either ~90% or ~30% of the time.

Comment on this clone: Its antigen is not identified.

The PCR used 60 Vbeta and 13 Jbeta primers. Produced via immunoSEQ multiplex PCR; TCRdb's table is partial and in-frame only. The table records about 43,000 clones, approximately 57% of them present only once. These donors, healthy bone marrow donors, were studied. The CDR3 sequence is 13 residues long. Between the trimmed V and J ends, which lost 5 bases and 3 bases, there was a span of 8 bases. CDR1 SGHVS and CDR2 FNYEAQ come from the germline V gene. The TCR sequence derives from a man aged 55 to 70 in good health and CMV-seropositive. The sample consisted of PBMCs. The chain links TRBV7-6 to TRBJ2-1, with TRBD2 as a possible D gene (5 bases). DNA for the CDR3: TGTGCCAGCAGCCTCGGGATCTACAATGAGCAGTTCTTC. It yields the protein CASSLGIYNEQFF. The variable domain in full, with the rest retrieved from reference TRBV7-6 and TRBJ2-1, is GAGVSQSPRYKVTKRGQDVALRCDPISGHVSLYWYRQALGQGPEFLTYFNYEAQQDKSGLPNDRFSAERPEGSISTLTIQRTEQRDSAMYRCASSLGIYNEQFFGPGTRLTVL.